These 29 T cell receptor beta chains came from one sample sequenced in a study of T cells after yellow fever vaccination. From the 5' RACE reads, TCRdb called clonotypes with MiXCR, one entry per CDR3 protein. The sample contains approximately 610,000 distinct CDR3 sequences, less than 20% of which appear only once. Here the sequenced sample was PBMCs, taken around 5 days after the first yellow fever vaccination. These receptors all stem from a man aged 18 to 30 who received the YFV17D yellow fever vaccine.

In the case of this clonotype: It may be a read error: a sequence one base away is much more abundant. CDR3 coding DNA: TGTGCCAGCTGCCAAGACACAGGTCTCAATCAGCCCCAGCATTTT. It is translated as CASCQDTGLNQPQHF. The chain is built from TRBV3-1 and TRBJ1-5; perhaps TRBD1 as D (5 bases). The CDR3 consists of 15 residues. Germline-derived CDR1 and CDR2 are LGHDT and YNNKEL (reference sequence). The complete variable domain, with remaining parts taken from reference TRBV3-1 and TRBJ1-5, reads DTAVSQTPKYLVTQMGNDKSIKCEQNLGHDTMYWYKQDSKKFLKIMFSYNNKELIINETVPNRFSPKSPDKAHLNLHINSLELGDSAVYFCASCQDTGLNQPQHFGDGTRLSIL.

This clonotype was counted between two and nine times. This chain connects TRBV6-1 to TRBJ2-2; 15 bases align to TRBD2. Looked up from germline, CDR1 is MNHNS and CDR2 is SASEGT. Losses at the gene ends were 6 bases for V and 0 bases for J; bases not matched to a gene: 2. The CDR3 consists of 17 residues. The CDR3 sequence is CASSRTSGGANTGELFF. The CDR3 DNA reads TGTGCCAGCAGCCGGACTAGCGGGGGGGCGAACACCGGGGAGCTGTTTTTT.

J is TRBJ2-2 and V is TRBV20-1, with D perhaps matching TRBD2 (6 bases). CDR1 and CDR2 from the germline V gene are DFQATT and SNEGSKA (reference sequence). V lost 3 bases and J 5 bases, leaving 13 bases between the germline ends. CDR3 size: 14 residues. The CDR3 DNA sequence: TGCAGTGCTAGGTTCGGGGGTAGGACCGGGGAGCTGTTTTTT. This sequence encodes CSARFGGRTGELFF.

This clonotype was detected a few times. V gene TRBV20-1 combines with J gene TRBJ2-2, with D possibly matching TRBD1 (7 bases). Trimming took off 0 bases at V and 5 bases at J, with 16 bases between the two ends. Germline V gene data show CDR1 as DFQATT and CDR2 as SNEGSKA (reference sequence). The CDR3 runs to 16 residues. The CDR3 protein is CSARDLWAGGTGELFF. The CDR3, as DNA: TGCAGTGCTAGAGATTTATGGGCAGGGGGGACCGGGGAGCTGTTTTTT.

This clonotype was counted between two and nine times. The V call is TRBV5-1, the J call TRBJ2-1, with TRBD2 as a possible D gene (5 bases). CDR1 and CDR2 from the germline V gene are SGHRS and YFSETQ. V gave up 4 bases and J gave up 0 bases, with 14 bases separating them. CDR3 length: 16 residues. In DNA form, the CDR3 reads TGCGCCAGCAGCCCCGGACTTTCCTACTCCTACAATGAGCAGTTCTTC. The encoded protein is CASSPGLSYSYNEQFF.

This clonotype has just one count. The chain joins TRBV6-1 to TRBJ1-6, with D uncertain. The germline V gene has CDR1 MNHNS and CDR2 SASEGT. The CDR3 extends over 13 amino acids. V was shortened by 6 bases and J by 9 bases, with 12 bases between the two germline ends. Written as DNA, the CDR3 is TGTGCCAGCAGCGATAGGGTGGTTTCACCCCTCCACTTT. This codes for CASSDRVVSPLHF.

This clonotype was seen a handful of times. The rearrangement uses TRBV5-6 and TRBJ2-5, with unresolved D. Looked up from germline, CDR1 is SGHDT and CDR2 is YYEEEE. The CDR3 is made up of 14 amino acids. V was pared by 2 bases and J by 2 bases, with 10 bases between. CDR3 region: CASSFRDWQETQYF. The CDR3 nucleotides are TGTGCCAGCAGCTTCCGCGACTGGCAAGAGACCCAGTACTTC.

The V call is TRBV5-1, the J call TRBJ1-1, with 7 bases lining up with TRBD1. The V gene's germline CDR1 is SGHRS and CDR2 YFSETQ. V shed 5 bases and J 4 bases; nucleotides not matched to a gene: 11. The CDR3 is 15 amino acids. In DNA, the CDR3 is TGCGCCAGCAGGGAGGGACAGATGGGAAGCACTGAAGCTTTCTTT. This gives the protein CASREGQMGSTEAFF.

This clonotype has only a few counts. The chain combines TRBV29-1 with TRBJ1-1; D not certain. This CDR3 comprises 12 residues. Germline V lookup: CDR1 SQVTM, CDR2 ANQGSEA. The germline V and J ends were trimmed by 7 bases and 5 bases, with 14 bases remaining between them. This CDR3 reads CSAVPRGTEAFF. The CDR3 nucleotides read TGCAGCGCTGTGCCTCGCGGAACTGAAGCTTTCTTT.

This clonotype was seen a handful of times. Written as DNA, the CDR3 is TGCGCCAGCAGCCAAGCTGGGCGGGGGACGGGGGCGACCTACAATGAGCAGTTCTTC. This encodes CASSQAGRGTGATYNEQFF. The chain uses TRBV4-1 and TRBJ2-1, with D possibly being TRBD2 (7 bases). This CDR3 has 19 residues. V was pared by 1 base and J by 2 bases, with 21 bases between. Germline V CDR1 and CDR2: MGHRA, YSYEKL.

V usage is TRBV28 and J usage is TRBJ2-2, with no clear D. V lost 2 bases and J 5 bases, leaving 15 bases between the germline ends. The CDR3 consists of 16 residues. Germline CDR1 MDHEN, CDR2 SYDVKM. CDR3 DNA: TGTGCCAGCAGTTTAAATGATAGGGCTGTGACCGGGGAGCTGTTTTTT. Protein: CASSLNDRAVTGELFF.

The chain combines TRBV6-2 or TRBV6-3 with TRBJ2-1; D possibly corresponds to TRBD2 (5 bases). Germline V gene sequence: CDR1 MNHEY, CDR2 SVGEGT. This CDR3 is built from 16 residues. Trimming took off 5 bases at V and 7 bases at J, with 21 bases between the two ends. As DNA, the CDR3 is TGTGCCAGCAGTCCCCTTGAGGGCCGGAGAAGGAATGAGCAGTTCTTC. Translated, it gives CASSPLEGRRRNEQFF.

The rearrangement joins TRBV4-2 to TRBJ2-7, with D perhaps TRBD2 (6 bases). Between the trimmed V and J ends, which lost 1 base and 5 bases, there was a span of 12 bases. Germline V gene sequence: CDR1 LGHNA, CDR2 YNFKEQ. The CDR3 consists of 14 residues. CDR3 coding DNA: TGTGCCAGCAGCCAAGCCCCTCGCGGGGACGAGCAGTACTTC. This encodes CASSQAPRGDEQYF.

This clonotype has just a few counts. The chain links TRBV6-1 to TRBJ1-1; 8 nucleotides agree with TRBD1. Germline values: CDR1 MNHNS, CDR2 SASEGT. The trim removed 4 bases at V and 4 bases at J, leaving 5 bases unmatched. This CDR3 is built from 14 residues. The CDR3 DNA reads as TGTGCCAGCAGTGCGACAGGGGATAGCACTGAAGCTTTCTTT. Translation: CASSATGDSTEAFF.

This clonotype was seen only a few times. V gene TRBV5-1 combines with J gene TRBJ1-2; no clear D gene. V shed 4 bases and J shed 5 bases, with 9 bases lying between them. Germline CDR1 and CDR2: SGHRS and YFSETQ. This CDR3 spans 12 amino acids. CDR3 bases: TGCGCCAGCAGCGCCAACCAATATGGCTACACCTTC. Protein product: CASSANQYGYTF.

The chain joins TRBV7-6 to TRBJ2-7; 9 nucleotides line up with TRBD2. J gave up 5 bases and V 5 bases, and 7 bases lay outside the gene matches. Germline V lookup: CDR1 SGHVS, CDR2 FNYEAQ. The CDR3 spans 14 residues. CDR3 DNA sequence: TGTGCCAGCAGCCGTAGCGGGGGCATCGACGAGCAGTACTTC. Protein product: CASSRSGGIDEQYF.

This clonotype has a handful of counts. This chain connects TRBV20-1 to TRBJ2-1, with 10 bases that match TRBD2. Trimming took 5 bases from V and 0 from J; bases not matched to a gene: 7. The CDR3 runs to 16 residues. Looked up from germline, CDR1 is DFQATT and CDR2 is SNEGSKA (reference sequence). The CDR3 here is CSARLAGVSSYNEQFF. CDR3 DNA sequence: TGCAGTGCTCGTCTAGCGGGGGTGAGCTCCTACAATGAGCAGTTCTTC.

J is TRBJ2-1 and V is TRBV7-2; D call uncertain. V was cut by 2 bases and J by 10 bases, with 15 bases left in between. The CDR3 sequence is 14 residues long. Looked up from germline, CDR1 is SGHTA and CDR2 is FQGNSA. In DNA form, the CDR3 reads TGTGCCAGCAGCTTATCCCCAGCGAAGCAGGAGCAGTTCTTC. Translation gives CASSLSPAKQEQFF.

The genes are TRBV5-6 and TRBJ1-6; unclear D gene. Germline assignment: CDR1 SGHDT and CDR2 YYEEEE. The CDR3 has 13 residues. Trimming stripped 1 base from V and 5 bases from J, with 4 bases between. CDR3 DNA sequence: TGTGCCAGCAGCTTGTCGGATAATTCACCCCTCCACTTT. Its translation: CASSLSDNSPLHF.

The sample holds many counts of this clonotype. This rearrangement joins TRBV5-1 to TRBJ2-3; tentative D call: TRBD1 (5 bases). The CDR3 is 14 residues long. Trimming cost V 2 bases and J 4 bases, with 11 bases left between them. Germline V gene lookup returns CDR1 SGHRS and CDR2 YFSETQ. CDR3: CASSLGAPPDTQYF. For the CDR3, the DNA is TGCGCCAGCAGCTTAGGGGCACCCCCAGATACGCAGTATTTT. Looking up the rest from reference TRBV5-1 and TRBJ2-3 gives the full variable domain: KAGVTQTPRYLIKTRGQQVTLSCSPISGHRSVSWYQQTPGQGLQFLFEYFSETQRNKGNFPGRFSGRQFSNSRSEMNVSTLELGDSALYLCASSLGAPPDTQYFGPGTRLTVL.

The chain uses TRBV5-1 and TRBJ1-3, with 9 bases aligning to TRBD1. This CDR3 spans 14 amino acids. Germline CDR1 is SGHRS and CDR2 is YFSETQ. V was pared by 5 bases and J by 4 bases, with 4 bases of the junction left unmatched. The CDR3 is CASRGTGLGNTIYF. In nucleotides, the CDR3 is TGCGCCAGCAGGGGGACAGGGCTCGGAAACACCATATATTTT.

In its sample, this clonotype was seen many times. Germline is not matched at one junction end, which may reflect a read error. The chain combines TRBV5-1 with TRBJ2-1; TRBD2 aligns across 8 bases. CDR1 is SGHRS and CDR2 is YFSETQ in the germline V gene. CDR3 length: 15 residues. CDR3 in DNA: TGTGCCAGCAGCTTGGGCGGGGGGTCTTACAATGAGCAGTTCTTC. It specifies CASSLGGGSYNEQFF.

This chain joins TRBV10-3 and TRBJ2-7, with D hard to call. The V end lost 7 bases, the J end lost 0 bases, and 4 bases lay between the germline ends. Germline CDR1 is ENHRY and CDR2 is SYGVKD. The CDR3 is 11 residues long. CDR3 nucleotides: TGTGCCATCACGGACTCCTACGAGCAGTACTTC. The encoded protein is CAITDSYEQYF.

The sample holds a few counts of this clonotype. The V and J genes are TRBV5-1 and TRBJ2-7; 7 nucleotides match TRBD1. The CDR3 runs 15 residues. V shed 1 base, J shed 5 bases, and the junction held 9 bases outside the gene matches. Germline V lookup: CDR1 SGHRS, CDR2 YFSETQ. The CDR3 DNA reads TGCGCCAGCAGCTTGAAAGGGGGCATTCCGGACGAGCAGTACTTC. Protein sequence: CASSLKGGIPDEQYF.

The chain joins TRBV3-1 to TRBJ2-1; D is uncertain. V was pared by 1 base and J by 7 bases, with 8 bases between. The CDR3 has 13 residues. Germline V gives CDR1 LGHDT, CDR2 YNNKEL (reference sequence). CDR3 coding DNA: TGTGCCAGCAGCCAAGTAGGGCGAAATGAGCAGTTCTTC. This gives the protein CASSQVGRNEQFF.

This clonotype was counted between two and nine times. This chain joins TRBV10-2 and TRBJ2-1; 8 nucleotides match TRBD1. CDR3 length equals 13 residues. The V and J ends lost 8 bases and 3 bases, in that order; junction bases with no gene match: 3. Per germline, CDR1 WSHSY and CDR2 SAAADI. CDR3: CASVGTGYNEQFF. Here the CDR3 DNA reads TGCGCCAGCGTGGGGACAGGCTACAATGAGCAGTTCTTC.

In its sample, this clonotype was seen a few times. This chain links TRBV7-8 with TRBJ2-2; 9 bases agree with TRBD2. Per germline, CDR1 SGHVS and CDR2 FQNEAQ. This CDR3 spans 19 amino acids. V lost 3 bases and J lost 0; bases outside the gene matches: 11. The CDR3 loop is CASSFPVTSGDANTGELFF. The DNA of the CDR3 is TGTGCCAGCAGCTTTCCTGTGACTAGCGGCGACGCGAACACCGGGGAGCTGTTTTTT.

The chain links TRBV4-1 to TRBJ2-5; 10 bases align to TRBD1. CDR3 length equals 16 residues. Germline lookup yields CDR1 MGHRA and CDR2 YSYEKL. V was pared by 0 bases and J by 4 bases, with 5 bases of the junction left unmatched. The DNA of the CDR3 is TGCGCCAGCAGCCAAGAATTCGGACAGGGGGGAGAGACCCAGTACTTC. Translation: CASSQEFGQGGETQYF.

V gene TRBV6-2 or TRBV6-3 combines with J gene TRBJ2-6, with unresolved D. Germline CDR1 and CDR2: MNHEY and SVGEGT. Trimming removed 7 bases at V and 1 base at J, with 8 bases between. CDR3 length: 14 amino acids. The CDR3 DNA is TGTGCCAGCACCACCCCGTCTGGGGCCAACGTCCTGACTTTC. It encodes CASTTPSGANVLTF.